This T cell receptor beta chain was identified in a study of response to subunit inactivated influenza vaccine. TCRdb independently ran MiXCR on the RT-PCR reads; one entry per CDR3 protein. The data hold about 570,000 distinct CDR3 sequences, with over 9% observed a single time. This clonotype was picked up a small number of times. With V trimmed by 6 bases and J by 3 bases, 8 bases remained unmatched. This CDR3 spans 14 amino acids. Germline CDR1 and CDR2: SQVTM and ANQGSEA. This sample also appeared in a second study, on T cells expressing NK-cell markers. Per that study: With UMIs, 5'RACE template switching was used to make TCR beta cDNA. A handful of donors showed these clonotypes also leading the CD3+CD56-NKG2C+ fraction. Clones of NKG2C+ T cells that had expanded were of unclear HCMV specificity.

The source material was PBMCs from blood, sampled on the day of vaccination. The sequence was collected from a man aged 45 to 65 who received an inactivated influenza vaccine. The chain uses TRBV29-1 and TRBJ2-7; 10 positions match TRBD2. The CDR3 DNA follows: TGCAGCGTACTAAGCGGGAGGGCCGGCTACGAGCAGTACTTC. This gives the protein CSVLSGRAGYEQYF.